Presented here are 17 T cell receptor beta chains from one specimen sequenced in a study of identical twins. TCRdb fed the 5' RACE reads into MiXCR, producing one record per CDR3 protein. This table has 500,000 to 550,000 distinct CDR3 sequences, roughly 21% appearing once. In addition, the sample was reused for a study of T cells expressing NK-cell markers.

Sequenced: CD4+ T cells sorted from blood. All receptors come from a woman in her late teens or twenties in good health.

A few counts support this clonotype. This chain connects TRBV5-1 to TRBJ1-1; D unresolved. The V end lost 0 bases, the J end lost 9 bases, and 12 bases lay between the germline ends. Germline CDR1 reads SGHRS; CDR2 reads YFSETQ. The CDR3 is 13 amino acids. The CDR3 loop reads CASSLVLDDQAFF. The CDR3 region has the DNA TGCGCCAGCAGCTTGGTGCTGGACGACCAAGCTTTCTTT.

The chain is built from TRBV12-3 or TRBV12-4 and TRBJ2-3; D gene ambiguous. The CDR3 consists of 15 residues. Trimming shortened V by 3 bases and J by 5 bases, and 15 bases separated the two germline ends. CDR3 DNA sequence: TGTGCCAGCAGTTTGGTGTCTGGGTTCGGAGATACGCAGTATTTT. Protein: CASSLVSGFGDTQYF.

The J gene is TRBJ2-1, the V gene TRBV9, with D perhaps matching TRBD1 or TRBD2 (5 bases each). Germline V gives CDR1 SGDLS, CDR2 YYNGEE. V lost 7 bases to trimming and J lost 7 bases, with 12 bases between them. The CDR3 consists of 12 residues. As DNA, the CDR3 is TGTGCCAGCGGGGGACCTAGGAATGAGCAGTTCTTC. Translating it yields CASGGPRNEQFF.

In this sample, this clonotype turned up a few times. In DNA, the CDR3 is TGCAGTGCCACGGGCCAAACGGAGACCCAGTACTTC. Its protein product is CSATGQTETQYF. The rearrangement joins TRBV20-1 to TRBJ2-5; no reliable D call. There are 12 residues in the CDR3. Germline values: CDR1 DFQATT, CDR2 SNEGSKA (reference sequence). V gave up 6 bases and J gave up 5 bases, with 13 bases separating them.

The chain couples TRBV15 to TRBJ2-1; D unresolved. CDR3 size: 15 residues. Trimming left V 0 bases short and J 10 bases short, with 16 bases between. CDR1 is LNHNV and CDR2 is YYDKDF in the germline V gene (reference sequence). DNA for the CDR3: TGTGCCACCAGCAGAGATAGGACCCTAATATGGGAGCAGTTCTTC. The encoded protein is CATSRDRTLIWEQFF. Looking up the rest from reference TRBV15 and TRBJ2-1 gives the full variable domain: DAMVIQNPRYQVTQFGKPVTLSCSQTLNHNVMYWYQQKSSQAPKLLFHYYDKDFNNEADTPDNFQSRRPNTSFCFLDIRSPGLGDTAMYLCATSRDRTLIWEQFFGPGTRLTVL.

This sequence joins TRBV20-1 and TRBJ2-7; D might be TRBD2 (6 bases). Trimming removed 2 bases at V and 1 base at J, with 15 bases between. This CDR3 has 15 residues. Germline V CDR1 and CDR2: DFQATT, SNEGSKA (reference sequence). CDR3 sequence reads: CSARPPRDSSYEQYF. In nucleotides, the CDR3 is TGCAGTGCTAGACCACCCAGGGACTCTTCCTACGAGCAGTACTTC.

The table lists this clonotype with a few counts. This chain links TRBV25-1 with TRBJ2-1; D assignment may be TRBD1 or TRBD2 (5 bases each). V was pared by 3 bases and J by 8 bases, with 11 bases between. This CDR3 has 13 residues. Germline-derived CDR1 and CDR2 are MGHDK and SYGVNS. CDR3 coding DNA: TGTGCCAGCAGTGAGGGGGTTTGGGATGAGCAGTTCTTC. Protein product: CASSEGVWDEQFF. The whole variable domain, remainder taken from reference TRBV25-1 and TRBJ2-1, is EADIYQTPRYLVIGTGKKITLECSQTMGHDKMYWYQQDPGMELHLIHYSYGVNSTEKGDLSSESTVSRIRTEHFPLTLESARPSHTSQYLCASSEGVWDEQFFGPGTRLTVL.

V gene TRBV20-1 combines with J gene TRBJ2-1; D perhaps matches TRBD1 (5 bases). The V end was cut by 7 bases, the J end by 9 bases, with 19 bases between. This CDR3 contains 13 residues. The V gene's germline CDR1 is DFQATT and CDR2 SNEGSKA (reference sequence). CDR3: CSVHLPGSSEQFF. In DNA form, the CDR3 reads TGCAGTGTTCACCTCCCAGGGTCGAGTGAGCAGTTCTTC.

The V and J genes are TRBV2 and TRBJ2-3; TRBD2 is a possible D gene (5 bases). The CDR3 spans 15 residues. CDR1 and CDR2 from the germline V gene are SNHLY and FYNNEI. V dropped 7 bases and J dropped 1 base, with 15 bases sitting between them. Here the CDR3 DNA reads TGTGCCAGCACCCAGACCGGGATTGGCACAGATACGCAGTATTTT. Translating it yields CASTQTGIGTDTQYF.

This clonotype occurred a few times. This rearrangement joins TRBV20-1 to TRBJ2-5, with TRBD1 as a possible D gene (5 bases). CDR1 and CDR2 (germline): DFQATT, SNEGSKA (reference sequence). This CDR3 region has 13 residues. Trimming left V 5 bases short and J 1 base short, with 11 bases between. The DNA for the CDR3 is TGCAGTGCTGTACGACAGAGCCAAGAGACCCAGTACTTC. Translating gives CSAVRQSQETQYF.

This clonotype has just a few counts. V and J are TRBV6-5 and TRBJ1-5; no reliable D call. CDR3 size: 12 residues. Germline CDR1 reads MNHEY; CDR2 reads SVGAGI. V lost 5 bases, J lost 6 bases, and 8 bases lay in between. The CDR3 bases are TGTGCCAGCAGTCGCGAAGGTCAGCCCCAGCATTTT. Its protein product is CASSREGQPQHF.

DNA of the CDR3: TGCGCCAGCAGCTTGTTAGGGGTAGGAGAGACCCAGTACTTC. It is translated as CASSLLGVGETQYF. V is TRBV5-1 and J is TRBJ2-5, with D maybe TRBD1 (5 bases). The CDR3 has 14 residues. In germline, CDR1 is SGHRS, CDR2 YFSETQ. V was trimmed by 1 base and J by 4 bases, leaving 11 bases between them.

J is TRBJ2-5 and V is TRBV27; 10 bases fit TRBD2. V shed 4 bases, J shed 13 bases, and the junction held 15 bases outside the gene matches. Germline V gene sequence: CDR1 MNHEY, CDR2 SMNVEV (reference sequence). The CDR3 loop spans 15 amino acids. The CDR3 region is CASSSKPGLAPLVYF. The CDR3 nucleotides read TGTGCCAGCAGTTCCAAACCGGGACTAGCGCCCTTAGTGTACTTC.

In this sample, this clonotype turned up a few times. This chain connects TRBV7-9 to TRBJ2-2; D is perhaps TRBD2 (7 bases). The CDR3 extends over 16 amino acids. V shed 4 bases and J shed 4 bases, with 16 bases lying between them. The germline CDR1 and CDR2 sequences are SEHNR and FQNEAQ (reference sequence). DNA of the CDR3: TGTGCCAGCAGCTACTCAAACGGGGGGCCCACCGGGGAGCTGTTTTTT. Translation: CASSYSNGGPTGELFF.

This clonotype has a count of ten or more. The chain uses TRBV12-3 or TRBV12-4 and TRBJ2-1; 7 bases align to TRBD2. V shed 6 bases and J 0 bases; nucleotides not matched to a gene: 2. This CDR3 region has 14 residues. In nucleotides, the CDR3 is TGTGCCAGCAGCCGCGGGAGCTCCTACAATGAGCAGTTCTTC. Its translation is CASSRGSSYNEQFF.

This clonotype was detected a few times. The chain recombines TRBV7-8 with TRBJ2-1; TRBD2 aligns across 9 bases. The germline V gene has CDR1 SGHVS and CDR2 FQNEAQ. There are 16 residues in the CDR3. With V trimmed by 3 bases and J by 2 bases, 5 bases remained unmatched. In DNA form, the CDR3 reads TGTGCCAGCAGCTTTCTAGGCGGGAGGGCCTACAATGAGCAGTTCTTC. It encodes CASSFLGGRAYNEQFF.

The V call is TRBV6-5, the J call TRBJ2-1; D perhaps matches TRBD2 (5 bases). Trimming pared 2 bases from V and 9 bases from J, leaving 11 bases between. Germline V gene data show CDR1 as MNHEY and CDR2 as SVGAGI. CDR3 size: 13 residues. CDR3 loop: CASSYVDSTEQFF. The CDR3 coding sequence is TGTGCCAGCAGTTACGTGGACTCGACTGAGCAGTTCTTC.